The present TCR beta chain was sequenced within a study of identical twins. CDR1 and CDR2 (germline): SGHRS, YFSETQ. The CDR3 spans 16 residues. Trimming removed 2 bases from V and 3 bases from J, with 14 bases in between. Regarding the study as a whole: For cord blood, abundant beta clonotypes had fewer insertions, unlike memory repertoires, which showed none. Twin-shared out-of-frame alpha sequences showed excess low generation probability.

It was template switching that added a universal primer site, and there were unique molecular identifiers on the cDNA. TCRdb reprocessed the 5' RACE reads with MiXCR, giving one entry per CDR3 protein. In the table there are about 340,000 distinct CDR3 sequences, 9% of which are singletons. With regard to this clonotype: What it binds is unknown.

Only healthy Caucasians were enrolled as donors. Source material: naive T cells sorted from blood. The gene calls are TRBV5-1 and TRBJ2-2; possible D gene TRBD1, 5 bases. The sequence derives from a woman in her forties or fifties in good health. CDR3 region: CASSFPLGRDTGELFF. In nucleotides, the CDR3 is TGCGCCAGCAGCTTTCCTTTGGGCAGGGACACCGGGGAGCTGTTTTTT.